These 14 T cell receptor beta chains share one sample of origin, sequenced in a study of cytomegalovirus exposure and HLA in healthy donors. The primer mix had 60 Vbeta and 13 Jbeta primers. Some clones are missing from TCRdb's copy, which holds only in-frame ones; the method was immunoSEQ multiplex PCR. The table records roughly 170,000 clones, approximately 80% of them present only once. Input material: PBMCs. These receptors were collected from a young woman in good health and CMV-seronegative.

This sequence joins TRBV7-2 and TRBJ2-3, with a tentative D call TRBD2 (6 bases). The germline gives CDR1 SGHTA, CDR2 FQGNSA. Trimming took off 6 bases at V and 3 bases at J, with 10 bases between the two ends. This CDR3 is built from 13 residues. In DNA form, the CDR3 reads TGTGCCAGCAGTCGCAGCGGGACAGATACGCAGTATTTT. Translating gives CASSRSGTDTQYF.

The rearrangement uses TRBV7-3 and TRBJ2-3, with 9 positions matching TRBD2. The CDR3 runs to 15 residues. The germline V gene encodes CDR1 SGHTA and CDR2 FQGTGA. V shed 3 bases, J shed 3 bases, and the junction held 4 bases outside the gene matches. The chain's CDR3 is CASSLVRGGTDTQYF. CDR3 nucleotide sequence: TGTGCCAGCAGCTTGGTGCGGGGGGGGACAGATACGCAGTATTTT.

DNA of the CDR3: TGTGCCAGCACCTACGGAGGACAGGGGGCTAAGGAGCAGTACTTC. Amino acid sequence: CASTYGGQGAKEQYF. The J gene is TRBJ2-7, the V gene TRBV6-5, with 11 bases that match TRBD1. This CDR3 comprises 15 residues. Looked up from germline, CDR1 is MNHEY and CDR2 is SVGAGI. J was trimmed by 7 bases and V by 7 bases; bases with no gene match: 12.

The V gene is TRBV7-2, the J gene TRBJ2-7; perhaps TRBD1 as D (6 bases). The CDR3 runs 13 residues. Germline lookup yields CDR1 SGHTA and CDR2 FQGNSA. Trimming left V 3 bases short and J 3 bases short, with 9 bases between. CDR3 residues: CASSLRDNYEQYF. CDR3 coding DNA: TGTGCCAGCAGCTTGAGGGACAACTACGAGCAGTACTTC.

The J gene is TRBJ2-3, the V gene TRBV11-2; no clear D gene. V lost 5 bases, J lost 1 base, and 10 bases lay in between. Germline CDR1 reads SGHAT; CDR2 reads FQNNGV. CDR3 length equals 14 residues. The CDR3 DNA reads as TGTGCCAGCAGCCCGTCCCAGGGCACAGATACGCAGTATTTT. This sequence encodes CASSPSQGTDTQYF.

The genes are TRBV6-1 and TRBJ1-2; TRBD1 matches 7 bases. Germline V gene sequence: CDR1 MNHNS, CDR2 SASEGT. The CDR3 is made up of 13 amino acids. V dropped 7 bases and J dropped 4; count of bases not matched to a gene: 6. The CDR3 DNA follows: TGTGCCAGCATCGGCCAGGGGGGCTATGGCTACACCTTC. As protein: CASIGQGGYGYTF.

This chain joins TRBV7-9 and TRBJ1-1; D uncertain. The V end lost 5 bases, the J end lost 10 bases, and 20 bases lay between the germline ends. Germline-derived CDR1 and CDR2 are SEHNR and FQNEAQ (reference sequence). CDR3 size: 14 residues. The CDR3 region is CASSPLSQAGGAFF. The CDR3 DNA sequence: TGTGCCAGCAGCCCCCTAAGTCAGGCAGGTGGAGCTTTCTTT.

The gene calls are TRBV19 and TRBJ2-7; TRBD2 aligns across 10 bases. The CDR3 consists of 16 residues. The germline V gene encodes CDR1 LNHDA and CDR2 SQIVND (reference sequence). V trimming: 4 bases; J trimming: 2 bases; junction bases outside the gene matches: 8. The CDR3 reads CASSTLLAGAAYEQYF. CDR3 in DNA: TGTGCCAGTAGTACACTGCTAGCGGGGGCTGCCTACGAGCAGTACTTC.

The CDR3 reads CASTILGQGANQPQHF. The CDR3, as DNA: TGTGCCAGCACCATCCTAGGACAGGGTGCAAATCAGCCCCAGCATTTT. The rearrangement links TRBV2 to TRBJ1-5, with TRBD1 matching over 8 bases. The V gene end was trimmed by 7 bases and the J gene end by 4 bases; junction bases not matched to a gene: 12. The CDR3 is 16 amino acids. CDR1 SNHLY and CDR2 FYNNEI come from the germline V gene.

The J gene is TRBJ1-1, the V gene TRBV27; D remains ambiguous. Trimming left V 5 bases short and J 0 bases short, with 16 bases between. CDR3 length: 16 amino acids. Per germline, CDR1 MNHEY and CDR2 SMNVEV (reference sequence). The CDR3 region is CASSPHRVNMNTEAFF. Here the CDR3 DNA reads TGTGCCAGCAGTCCACACCGGGTCAACATGAACACTGAAGCTTTCTTT.

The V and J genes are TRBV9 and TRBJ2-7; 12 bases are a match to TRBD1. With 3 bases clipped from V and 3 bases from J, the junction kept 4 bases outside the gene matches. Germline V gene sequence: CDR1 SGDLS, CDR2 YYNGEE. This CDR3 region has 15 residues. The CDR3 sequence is CASSAGTGGYYEQYF. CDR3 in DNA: TGTGCCAGCAGCGCCGGGACAGGGGGCTACTACGAGCAGTACTTC.

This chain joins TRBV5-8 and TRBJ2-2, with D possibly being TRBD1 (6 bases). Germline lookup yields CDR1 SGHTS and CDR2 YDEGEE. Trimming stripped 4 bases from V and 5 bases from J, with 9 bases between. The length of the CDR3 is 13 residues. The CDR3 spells CASSQGWTGELFF. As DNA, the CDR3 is TGTGCCAGCAGCCAGGGGTGGACCGGGGAGCTGTTTTTT.

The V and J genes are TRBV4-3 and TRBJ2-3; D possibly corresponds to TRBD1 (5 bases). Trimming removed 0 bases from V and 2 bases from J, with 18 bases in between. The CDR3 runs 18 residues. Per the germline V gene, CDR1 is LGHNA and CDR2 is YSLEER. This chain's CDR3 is CASSQDTPGPSFTDTQYF. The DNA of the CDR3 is TGCGCCAGCAGCCAAGATACCCCAGGGCCTTCTTTCACAGATACGCAGTATTTT.

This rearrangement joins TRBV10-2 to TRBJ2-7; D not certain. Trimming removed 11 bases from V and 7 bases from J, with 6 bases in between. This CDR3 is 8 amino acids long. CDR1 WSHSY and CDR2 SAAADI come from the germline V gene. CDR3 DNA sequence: TGCGCCCACGGGGAGCAGTACTTC. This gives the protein CAHGEQYF.